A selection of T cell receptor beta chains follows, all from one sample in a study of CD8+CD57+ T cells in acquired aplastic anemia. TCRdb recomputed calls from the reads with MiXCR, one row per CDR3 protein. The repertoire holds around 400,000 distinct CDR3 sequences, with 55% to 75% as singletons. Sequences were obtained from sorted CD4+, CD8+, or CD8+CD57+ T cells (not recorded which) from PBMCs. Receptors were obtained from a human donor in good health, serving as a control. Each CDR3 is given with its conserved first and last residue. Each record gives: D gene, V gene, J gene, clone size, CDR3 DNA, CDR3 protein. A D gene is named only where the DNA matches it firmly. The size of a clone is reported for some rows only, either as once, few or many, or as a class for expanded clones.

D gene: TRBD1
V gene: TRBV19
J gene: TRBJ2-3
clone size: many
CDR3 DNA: TGTGCCACTAGTACTTACAGGGGAAGCACAGATACGCAGTATTTT
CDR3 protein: CATSTYRGSTDTQYF

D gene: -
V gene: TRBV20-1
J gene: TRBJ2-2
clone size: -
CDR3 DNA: TGCAGTGCAAAAAGGGCTCGCGGGGAGCTGTTTTTT
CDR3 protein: CSAKRARGELFF

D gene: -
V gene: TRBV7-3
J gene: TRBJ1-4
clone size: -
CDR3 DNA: TGTGCCAGCAGCTTAAGCGGAGGGACGGGTGGCTACCTGTTTTTT
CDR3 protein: CASSLSGGTGGYLFF

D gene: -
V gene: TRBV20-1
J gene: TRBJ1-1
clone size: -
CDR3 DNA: TGCAGTGCCCGTCGAAATAGCAATGAGGTGAACACTGAAGCTTTCTTT
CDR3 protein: CSARRNSNEVNTEAFF

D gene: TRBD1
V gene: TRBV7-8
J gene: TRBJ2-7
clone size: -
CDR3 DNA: TGTGCCAGCAGCCCGCTGACAGGGGCCTACGAGCAGTACTTC
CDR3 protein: CASSPLTGAYEQYF

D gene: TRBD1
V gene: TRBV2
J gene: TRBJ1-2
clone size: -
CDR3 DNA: TGTGCCAGCTCGGGACAGCCCTACTATGGCTACACCTTC
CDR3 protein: CASSGQPYYGYTF

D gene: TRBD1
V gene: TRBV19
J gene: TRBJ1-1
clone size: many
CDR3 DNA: TGTGCCAGTAGTATCCGACAGGGCCCTCTCTCGAACACTGAAGCTTTCTTT
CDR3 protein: CASSIRQGPLSNTEAFF

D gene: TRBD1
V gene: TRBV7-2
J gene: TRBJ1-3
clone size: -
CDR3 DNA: TGTGCCAGCAGCCAAGACAGGGTAGTAGCAAACACCATTTATTTT
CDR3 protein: CASSQDRVVANTIYF

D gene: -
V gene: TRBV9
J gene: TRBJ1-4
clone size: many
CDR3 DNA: TGTGCCAGCAGCGTAGGCCGGGATTTAAATGAAAAACTGTTTTTT
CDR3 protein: CASSVGRDLNEKLFF

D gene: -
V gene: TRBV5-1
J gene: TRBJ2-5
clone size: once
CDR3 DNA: -
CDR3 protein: CASSLEDPSTYLCSVSRQETQYF

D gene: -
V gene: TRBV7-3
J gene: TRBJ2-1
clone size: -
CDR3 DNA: TGTGCCAGCAGCTTACGGCGGGGGCCGTCAAATGAGCAGTTCTTC
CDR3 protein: CASSLRRGPSNEQFF

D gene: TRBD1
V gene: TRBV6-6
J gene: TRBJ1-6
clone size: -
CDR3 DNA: TGTGCCAGCACCGGACAGGGGACGGCGACCCTCCACTTT
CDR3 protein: CASTGQGTATLHF

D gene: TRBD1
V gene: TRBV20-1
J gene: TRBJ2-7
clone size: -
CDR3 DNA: TGCAGTGCTTGGGACAGGAGCTCCTACGAGCAGTACTTC
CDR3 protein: CSAWDRSSYEQYF

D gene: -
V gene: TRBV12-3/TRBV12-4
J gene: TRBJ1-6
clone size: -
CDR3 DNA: TGTGCCAGCAGAGGGGACCGACTCTATAATTCACCCCTCCACTTT
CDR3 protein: CASRGDRLYNSPLHF

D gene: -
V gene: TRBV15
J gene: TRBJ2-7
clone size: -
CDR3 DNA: TGTGCCACCAGCAGAGGGAGGGTGAGCTCCTACGAGCAGTACTTC
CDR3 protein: CATSRGRVSSYEQYF

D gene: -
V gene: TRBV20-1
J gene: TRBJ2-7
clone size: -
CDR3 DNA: TGCAGCGTCCGAGGACTGGGTGCTTCCTACGAGCAGTACTTC
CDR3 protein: CSVRGLGASYEQYF

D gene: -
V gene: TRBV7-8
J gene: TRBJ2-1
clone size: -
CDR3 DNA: TGTGCCAGCAGTCGGGGGTCTTACGATGCGCAGTTCTTC
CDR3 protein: CASSRGSYDAQFF

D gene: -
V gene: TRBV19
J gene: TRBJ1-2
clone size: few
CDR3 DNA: TGTGCCACCGCCGCCGGGACGGTCGGTGCAGGCTACACCTTC
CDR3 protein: CATAAGTVGAGYTF

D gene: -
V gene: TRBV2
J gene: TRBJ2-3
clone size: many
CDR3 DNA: TGTGCCAGCAGGTCGGACTACACAGATACGCAGTATTTT
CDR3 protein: CASRSDYTDTQYF

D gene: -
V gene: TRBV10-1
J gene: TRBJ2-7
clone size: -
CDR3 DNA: TGCGCCAGCAGTGAGTCTGGGCGAGGGGAGCAGTACTTC
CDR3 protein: CASSESGRGEQYF

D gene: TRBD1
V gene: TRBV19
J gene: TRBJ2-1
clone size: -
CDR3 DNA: TGTGCCAGTAGTTTACGCGACAGGGGGATGGACAATGAGCAGTTCTTC
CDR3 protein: CASSLRDRGMDNEQFF

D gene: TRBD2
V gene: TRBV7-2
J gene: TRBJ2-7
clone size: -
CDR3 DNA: TGTGCCAGCACCTCGAGCGGGAACAACTACGCGCAGTACTTC
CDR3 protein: CASTSSGNNYAQYF

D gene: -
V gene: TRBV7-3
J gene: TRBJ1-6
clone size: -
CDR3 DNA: TGTGCCAGCAGCTTGGGAGGGTCCTCTAGTACTCCCCTCCACTTT
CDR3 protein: CASSLGGSSSTPLHF

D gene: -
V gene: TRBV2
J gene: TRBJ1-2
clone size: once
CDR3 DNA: TGTGCCAGCAGTGGCGACAACACAGATACCCAGTATTTCACCTTC
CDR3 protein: CASSGDNTDTQYFTF

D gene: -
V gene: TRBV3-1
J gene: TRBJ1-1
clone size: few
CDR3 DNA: TGTGCCAGCAGGTCAGGGGCTTCTGAAGCTTTCTTT
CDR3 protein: CASRSGASEAFF

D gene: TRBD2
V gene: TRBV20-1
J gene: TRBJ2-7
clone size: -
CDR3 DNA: TGCAGTGCCAGGAGACCTGGCACCAGCGGGGTATACGAGCAGTACTTC
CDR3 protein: CSARRPGTSGVYEQYF

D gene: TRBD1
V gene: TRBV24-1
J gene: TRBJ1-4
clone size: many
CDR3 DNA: TGTGCCACCAGTGACCCAGGGGGTGAAAAACTGTTTTTT
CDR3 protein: CATSDPGGEKLFF

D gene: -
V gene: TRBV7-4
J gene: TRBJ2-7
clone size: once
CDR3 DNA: TGTGCCAGCAACCAGAGGGGTGACACCACAAATACGCAGTACTTC
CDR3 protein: CASNQRGDTTNTQYF

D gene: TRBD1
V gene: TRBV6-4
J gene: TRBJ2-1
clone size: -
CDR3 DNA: TGTGCCAGCATTTCCGACAGGGGGGTTACCTCCTACAATGAGCAGTTCTTC
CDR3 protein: CASISDRGVTSYNEQFF

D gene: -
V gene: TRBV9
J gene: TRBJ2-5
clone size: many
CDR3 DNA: TGTGCCAGCAGCGTTGGAACTGCTCTCGGAGAGACCCAGTACTTC
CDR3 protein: CASSVGTALGETQYF

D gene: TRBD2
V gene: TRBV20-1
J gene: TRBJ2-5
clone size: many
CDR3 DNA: TGCAGTGCTAGGCGGACTAGCGCCCAAGAGACCCAGTACTTC
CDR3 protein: CSARRTSAQETQYF

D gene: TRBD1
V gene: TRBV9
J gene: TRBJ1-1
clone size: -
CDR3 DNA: TGTGCCAGCAGCGCGGCACAGGGGGGCAACTATGGTTTCTTT
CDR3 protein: CASSAAQGGNYGFF

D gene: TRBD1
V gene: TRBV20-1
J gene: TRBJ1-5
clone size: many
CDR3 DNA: TGCAGTGCTAGCGCCGGGACAGGGCGTATGGAGCCCCAGCATTTT
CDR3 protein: CSASAGTGRMEPQHF

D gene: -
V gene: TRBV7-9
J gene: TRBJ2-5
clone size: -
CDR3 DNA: TGTGCCTGGAGTTACCCGGGGACCCAAGAGACCCAGTACTTC
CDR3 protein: CAWSYPGTQETQYF

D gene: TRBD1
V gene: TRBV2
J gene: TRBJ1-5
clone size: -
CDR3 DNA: TGTGCCAGCAACAACGACAGGGACATAGGACAGCCCCAGCATTTT
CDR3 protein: CASNNDRDIGQPQHF

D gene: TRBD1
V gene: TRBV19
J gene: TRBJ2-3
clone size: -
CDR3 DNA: TGTGCCAGTAGTCCCTACGTGGACAGGGGTTCAGCAGGTCCGCCGTATTTT
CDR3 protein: CASSPYVDRGSAGPPYF

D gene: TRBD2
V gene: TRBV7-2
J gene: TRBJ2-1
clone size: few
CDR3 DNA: TGTGCCAGCAGCTTATCTCTAGCGGGGGGTACAATAGAGCAGTTCTTC
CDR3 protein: CASSLSLAGGTIEQFF

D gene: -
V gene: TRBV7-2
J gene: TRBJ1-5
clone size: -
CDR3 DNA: TGTGCCAGCAGCTTTTTGGGGGGGGGGTCGCCCCAGCAGTTT
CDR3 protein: CASSFLGGGSPQQF

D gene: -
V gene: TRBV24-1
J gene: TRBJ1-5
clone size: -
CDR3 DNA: TGTGCCACCAGTGACCCGGACACGGGCAATCAGCCCCAGCATTTT
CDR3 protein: CATSDPDTGNQPQHF

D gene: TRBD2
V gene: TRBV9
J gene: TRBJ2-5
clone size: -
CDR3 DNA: TGTGCCAGCAGCTTAGTGGGAGGGGAGCTCTATGGCTTC
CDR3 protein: CASSLVGGELYGF

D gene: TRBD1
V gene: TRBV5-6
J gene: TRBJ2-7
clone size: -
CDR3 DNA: TGTGCCAGCAGCTTGGACAGGGGGGCTAGGGGGACCTACGAGCAGTACTTC
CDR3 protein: CASSLDRGARGTYEQYF

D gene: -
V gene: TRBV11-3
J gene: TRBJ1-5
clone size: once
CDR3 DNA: TGTGCCAGCAGCCAGACGAGAAGGCCTGGCCAGCCCCAGCATTTT
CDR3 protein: CASSQTRRPGQPQHF

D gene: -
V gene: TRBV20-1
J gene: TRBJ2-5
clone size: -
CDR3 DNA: TGCAGTGCTTCCCTCCCGGGGCAGAGCAACTTC
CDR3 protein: CSASLPGQSNF

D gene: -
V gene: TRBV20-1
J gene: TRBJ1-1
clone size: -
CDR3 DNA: TGCAGTGCTAGGGCCCGGGGCGGCTACGCTTTCTTT
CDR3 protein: CSARARGGYAFF

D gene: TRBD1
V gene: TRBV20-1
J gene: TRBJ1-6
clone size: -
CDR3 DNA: TGCAGTGCCAGGACAGGGGAGAGTTCACCCCTCCACTTT
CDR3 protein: CSARTGESSPLHF

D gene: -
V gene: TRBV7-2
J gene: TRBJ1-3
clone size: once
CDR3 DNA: TGTGCCAGCAGTAACGACAGCGCCGGAAACACCATACATTTT
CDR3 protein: CASSNDSAGNTIHF

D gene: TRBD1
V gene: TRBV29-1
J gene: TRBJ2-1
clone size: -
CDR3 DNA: TGCAGCTGCAGGACAGGATCCTACAATGAGCAGTTCTTC
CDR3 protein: CSCRTGSYNEQFF

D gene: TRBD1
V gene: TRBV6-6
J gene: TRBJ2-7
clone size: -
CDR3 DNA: TGTGCCAGCAGTTATGGGGACAGGATCTACGAGCAGTACTTC
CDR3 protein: CASSYGDRIYEQYF

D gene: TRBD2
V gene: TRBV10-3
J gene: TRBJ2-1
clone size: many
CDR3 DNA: TGTGCCATCAGTGAGGGACTAGCGGGGGAAGGGAATGAGCAGTTCTTC
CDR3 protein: CAISEGLAGEGNEQFF

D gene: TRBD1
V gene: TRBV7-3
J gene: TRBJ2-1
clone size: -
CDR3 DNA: TGTGCCAGCAGCGGAGGACAGGCGGGCACAGATAAGCAGTTCTTC
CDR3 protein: CASSGGQAGTDKQFF

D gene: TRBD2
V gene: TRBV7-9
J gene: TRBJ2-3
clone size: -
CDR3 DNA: TGTGCCAGCAGCTTGGCTCCGGGACTAGCGGGGGGGGGAGGAGATACGCAGTATTTT
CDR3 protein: CASSLAPGLAGGGGDTQYF

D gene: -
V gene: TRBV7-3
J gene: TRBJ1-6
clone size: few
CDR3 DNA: TGTGCCAGCAGGGGATGGGGGAATTCACCCCTCCACTTT
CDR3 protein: CASRGWGNSPLHF

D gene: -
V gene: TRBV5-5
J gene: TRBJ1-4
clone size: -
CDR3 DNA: TGCGCCAGCAGCTTGACGGGAGGGCACGAAAAACTGTTTTTT
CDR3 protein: CASSLTGGHEKLFF

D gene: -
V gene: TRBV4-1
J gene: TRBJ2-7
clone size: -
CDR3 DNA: TGCGCCAGCAGCCAGATCGCGGAGGACAGCACCTACGAGCAGTACTTC
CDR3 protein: CASSQIAEDSTYEQYF

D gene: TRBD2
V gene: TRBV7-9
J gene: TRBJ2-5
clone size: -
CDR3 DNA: TGTGCCAGCAGCGCGATAGCGGGACACCCCCGAGATACGCAGTACTTC
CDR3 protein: CASSAIAGHPRDTQYF

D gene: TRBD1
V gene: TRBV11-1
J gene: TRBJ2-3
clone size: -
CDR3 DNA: TGTGCCAGCAGCTTCCCAGGGGGTGAGTCGGATACGCAGTATTTT
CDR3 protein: CASSFPGGESDTQYF

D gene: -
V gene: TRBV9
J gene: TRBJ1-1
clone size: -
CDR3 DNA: TGCGCCAGCAGCACCCAAACCCTTGGCACTGAAGCTTTCTTT
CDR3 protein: CASSTQTLGTEAFF